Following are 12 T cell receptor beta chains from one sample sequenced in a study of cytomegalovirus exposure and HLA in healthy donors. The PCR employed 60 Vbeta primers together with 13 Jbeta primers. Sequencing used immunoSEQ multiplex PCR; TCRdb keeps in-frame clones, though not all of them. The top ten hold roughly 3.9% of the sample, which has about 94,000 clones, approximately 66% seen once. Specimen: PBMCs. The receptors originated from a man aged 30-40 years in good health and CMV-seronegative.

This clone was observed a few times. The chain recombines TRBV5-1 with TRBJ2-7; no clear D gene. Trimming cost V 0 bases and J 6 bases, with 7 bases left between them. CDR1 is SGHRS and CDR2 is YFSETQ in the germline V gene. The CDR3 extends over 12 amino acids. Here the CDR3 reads CASSLVSSEQYF. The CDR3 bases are TGCGCCAGCAGCTTGGTGTCTAGCGAGCAGTACTTC.

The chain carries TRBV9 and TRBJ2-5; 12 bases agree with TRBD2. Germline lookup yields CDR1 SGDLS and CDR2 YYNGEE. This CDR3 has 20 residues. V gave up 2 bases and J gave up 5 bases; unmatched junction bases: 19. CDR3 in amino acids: CASSVAPGGLAGGPLETQYF. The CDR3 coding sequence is TGTGCCAGCAGCGTCGCACCAGGTGGGCTAGCGGGAGGGCCCTTGGAGACCCAGTACTTC.

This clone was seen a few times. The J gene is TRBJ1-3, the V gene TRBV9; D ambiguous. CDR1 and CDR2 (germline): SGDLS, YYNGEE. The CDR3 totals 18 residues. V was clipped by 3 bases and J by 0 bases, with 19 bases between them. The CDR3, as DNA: TGTGCCAGCAGCGCCCTCCCCCCCGACACCAACTCTGGAAACACCATATATTTT. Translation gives CASSALPPDTNSGNTIYF.

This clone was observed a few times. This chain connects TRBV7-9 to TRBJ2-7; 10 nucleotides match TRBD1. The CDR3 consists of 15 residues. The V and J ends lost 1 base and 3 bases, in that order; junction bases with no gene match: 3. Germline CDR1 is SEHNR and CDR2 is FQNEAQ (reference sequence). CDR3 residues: CASSLVGQGIYEQYF. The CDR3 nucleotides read TGTGCCAGCAGCTTAGTGGGACAGGGGATCTACGAGCAGTACTTC.

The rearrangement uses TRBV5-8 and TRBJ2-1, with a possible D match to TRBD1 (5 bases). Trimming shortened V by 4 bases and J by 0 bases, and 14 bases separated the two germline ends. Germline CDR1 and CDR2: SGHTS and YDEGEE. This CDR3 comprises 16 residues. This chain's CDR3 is CASSGPGIGSYNEQFF. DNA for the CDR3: TGTGCCAGCAGCGGGCCAGGGATCGGCTCCTACAATGAGCAGTTCTTC. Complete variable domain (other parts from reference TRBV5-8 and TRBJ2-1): EAGVTQSPTHLIKTRGQQATLRCSPISGHTSVYWYQQALGLGLQFLLWYDEGEERNRGNFPPRFSGRQFPNYSSELNVNALELEDSALYLCASSGPGIGSYNEQFFGPGTRLTVL.

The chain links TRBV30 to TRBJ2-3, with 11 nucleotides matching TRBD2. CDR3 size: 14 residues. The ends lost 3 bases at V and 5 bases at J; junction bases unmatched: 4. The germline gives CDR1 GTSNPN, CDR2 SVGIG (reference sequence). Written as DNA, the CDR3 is TGTGCCTGGAGCCGACTAGCGGGACGAGATACGCAGTATTTT. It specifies CAWSRLAGRDTQYF.

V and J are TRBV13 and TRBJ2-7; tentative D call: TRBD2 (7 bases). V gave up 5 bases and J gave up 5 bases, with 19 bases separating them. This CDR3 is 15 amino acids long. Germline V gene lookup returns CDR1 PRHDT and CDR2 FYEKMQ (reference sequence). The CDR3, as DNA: TGTGCCAGCAGCGAGGGGGGCAGCGCGGGGGACGAGCAGTACTTC. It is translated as CASSEGGSAGDEQYF.

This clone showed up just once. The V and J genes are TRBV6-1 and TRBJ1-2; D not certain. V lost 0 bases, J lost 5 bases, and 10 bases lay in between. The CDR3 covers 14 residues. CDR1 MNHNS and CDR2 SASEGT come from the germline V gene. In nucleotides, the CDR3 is TGTGCCAGCAGTGAAGCTCGGCGGAGATATGGCTACACCTTC. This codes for CASSEARRRYGYTF.

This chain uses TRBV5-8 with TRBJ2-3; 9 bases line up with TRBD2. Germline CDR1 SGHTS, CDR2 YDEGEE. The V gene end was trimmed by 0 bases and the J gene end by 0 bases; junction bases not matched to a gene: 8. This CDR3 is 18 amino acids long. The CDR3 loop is CASSLGFGLATSTDTQYF. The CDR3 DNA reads TGTGCCAGCAGCTTGGGGTTCGGACTAGCGACAAGCACAGATACGCAGTATTTT.

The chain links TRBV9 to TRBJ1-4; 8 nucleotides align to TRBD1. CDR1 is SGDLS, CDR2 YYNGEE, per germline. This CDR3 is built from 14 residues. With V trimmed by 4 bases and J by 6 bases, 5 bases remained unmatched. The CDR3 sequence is CASSLGQGDEKLFF. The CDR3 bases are TGTGCCAGCAGCCTAGGACAGGGTGATGAAAAACTGTTTTTT.

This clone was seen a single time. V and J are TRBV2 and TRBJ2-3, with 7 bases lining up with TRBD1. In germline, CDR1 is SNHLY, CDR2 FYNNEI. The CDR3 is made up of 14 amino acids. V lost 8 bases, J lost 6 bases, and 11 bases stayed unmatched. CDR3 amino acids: CASGRDRSPDTQYF. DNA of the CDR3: TGTGCCAGCGGAAGGGACAGATCGCCGGATACGCAGTATTTT.

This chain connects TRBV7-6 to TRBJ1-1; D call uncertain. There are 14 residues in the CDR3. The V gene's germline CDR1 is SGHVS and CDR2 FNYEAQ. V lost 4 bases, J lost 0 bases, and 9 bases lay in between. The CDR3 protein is CASSSSGMNTEAFF. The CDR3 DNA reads TGTGCCAGCAGCTCCTCCGGGATGAACACTGAAGCTTTCTTT.